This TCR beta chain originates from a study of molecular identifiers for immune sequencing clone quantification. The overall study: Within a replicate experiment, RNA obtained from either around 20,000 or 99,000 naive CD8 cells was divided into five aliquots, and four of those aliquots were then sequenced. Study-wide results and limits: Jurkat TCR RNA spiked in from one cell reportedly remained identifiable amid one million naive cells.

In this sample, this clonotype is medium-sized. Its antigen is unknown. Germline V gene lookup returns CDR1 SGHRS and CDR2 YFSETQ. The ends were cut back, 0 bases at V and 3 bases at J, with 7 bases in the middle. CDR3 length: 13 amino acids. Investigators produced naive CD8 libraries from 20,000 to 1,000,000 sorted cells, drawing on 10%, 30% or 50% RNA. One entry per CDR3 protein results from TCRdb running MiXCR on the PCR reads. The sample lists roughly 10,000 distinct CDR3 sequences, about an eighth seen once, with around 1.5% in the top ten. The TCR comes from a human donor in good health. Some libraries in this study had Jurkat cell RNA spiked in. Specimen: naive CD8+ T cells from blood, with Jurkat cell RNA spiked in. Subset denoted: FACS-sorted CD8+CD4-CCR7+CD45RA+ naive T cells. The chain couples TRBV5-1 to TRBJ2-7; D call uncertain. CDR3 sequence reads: CASSLASNYEQYF. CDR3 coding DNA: TGCGCCAGCAGCTTGGCCAGCAACTACGAGCAGTACTTC.